The 5 T cell receptor beta chains below were found in one sample sequenced in a study of T cell clonotyping in hematopoietic cell transplantation. Assay: immunoSEQ multiplex PCR; the TCRdb copy retains only in-frame clones and omits some. The data contain fewer than 80,000 clones, approximately 94% of them singletons. Sequencing used peripheral blood mononuclear cells. Receptor source: a middle-aged man in good health. Some clones in this sample may be carry-over from other donors' samples.

V usage is TRBV4-1 and J usage is TRBJ2-7; D not resolved. Germline CDR1 is MGHRA and CDR2 is YSYEKL. Trimming shortened V by 1 base and J by 3 bases, and 13 bases separated the two germline ends. This CDR3 comprises 15 residues. The CDR3 coding sequence is TGCGCCAGCAGCCAAGGGCTAGATTCCGTCTACGAGCAGTACTTC. It is translated as CASSQGLDSVYEQYF.

The chain joins TRBV10-3 to TRBJ2-7; tentative D call: TRBD2 (7 bases). CDR1 ENHRY and CDR2 SYGVKD come from the germline V gene. Trimming removed 10 bases from V and 2 bases from J, with 15 bases in between. The CDR3 has 13 amino acids. Written as DNA, the CDR3 is TGTGCCACGAAGGGGGGGGAAACCTACGAGCAGTACTTC. Translating it yields CATKGGETYEQYF.

The gene calls are TRBV7-9 and TRBJ1-5; D not resolved. Per the germline V gene, CDR1 is SEHNR and CDR2 is FQNEAQ (reference sequence). The CDR3 covers 15 residues. V shed 1 base and J shed 2 bases, with 9 bases lying between them. CDR3 protein: CASSLDLSGNQPQHF. The CDR3 region has the DNA TGTGCCAGCAGCTTAGACCTGAGTGGCAATCAGCCCCAGCATTTT.

The J gene is TRBJ2-7, the V gene TRBV14, with 9 bases lining up with TRBD1. V lost 1 base to trimming and J lost 5 bases; unmatched junction nucleotides: 6. The CDR3 runs to 15 residues. Germline CDR1 and CDR2: SGHDN and FVKESK. The CDR3 protein is CASSQVWTGADEQYF. The CDR3 bases are TGTGCCAGCAGCCAAGTCTGGACAGGGGCGGACGAGCAGTACTTC.

The rearrangement joins TRBV5-5 to TRBJ2-2, with D uncertain. This CDR3 contains 15 residues. The V gene lost 4 bases and the J gene lost 5 bases, with 15 bases spanning the gap. Germline CDR1 SGHKS, CDR2 YYEKEE (reference sequence). The CDR3 region has the DNA TGTGCCAGCAGCCCCGGGTCCAGAGAAACCGGGGAGCTGTTTTTT. This sequence encodes CASSPGSRETGELFF.